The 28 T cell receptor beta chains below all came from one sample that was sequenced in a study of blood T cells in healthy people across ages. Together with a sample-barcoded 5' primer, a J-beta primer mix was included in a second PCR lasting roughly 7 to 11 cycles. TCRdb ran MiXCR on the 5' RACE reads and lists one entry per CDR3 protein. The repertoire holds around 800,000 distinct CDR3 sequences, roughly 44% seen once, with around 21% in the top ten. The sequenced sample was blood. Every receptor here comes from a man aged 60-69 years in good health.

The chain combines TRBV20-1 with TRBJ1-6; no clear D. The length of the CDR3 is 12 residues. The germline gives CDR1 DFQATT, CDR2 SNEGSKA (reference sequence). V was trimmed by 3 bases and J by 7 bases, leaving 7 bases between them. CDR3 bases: TGCAGTGCTAGGGGTGTGAATTCACCCCTCCACTTT. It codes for CSARGVNSPLHF.

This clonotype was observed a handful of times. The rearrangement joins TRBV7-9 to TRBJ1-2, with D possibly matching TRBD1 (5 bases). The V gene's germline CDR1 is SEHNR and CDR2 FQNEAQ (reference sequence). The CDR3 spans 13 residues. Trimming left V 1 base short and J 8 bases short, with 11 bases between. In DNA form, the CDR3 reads TGTGCCAGCAGCTTAGTTCTTCAGGGCGGCTACACCTTC. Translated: CASSLVLQGGYTF.

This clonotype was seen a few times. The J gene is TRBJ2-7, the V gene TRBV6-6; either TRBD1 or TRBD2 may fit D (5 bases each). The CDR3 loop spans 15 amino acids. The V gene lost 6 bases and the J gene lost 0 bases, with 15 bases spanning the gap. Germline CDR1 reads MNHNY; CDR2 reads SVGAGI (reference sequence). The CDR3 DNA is TGTGCCAGCAGCGTAACCGGGACGGTCTCCTACGAGCAGTACTTC. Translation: CASSVTGTVSYEQYF.

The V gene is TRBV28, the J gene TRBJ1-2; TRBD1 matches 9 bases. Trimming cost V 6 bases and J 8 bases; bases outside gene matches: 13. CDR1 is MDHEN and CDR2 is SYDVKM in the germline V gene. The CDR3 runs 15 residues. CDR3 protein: CASRSNRGPPGGYTF. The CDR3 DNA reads TGTGCCAGCAGGTCTAACAGGGGGCCACCGGGGGGCTACACCTTC.

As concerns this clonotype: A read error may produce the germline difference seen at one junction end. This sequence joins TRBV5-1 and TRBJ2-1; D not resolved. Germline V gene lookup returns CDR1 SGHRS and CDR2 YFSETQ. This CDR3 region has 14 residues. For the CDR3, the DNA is TGTGCCAGCAGCTTAGGACCCTCCTACAATGAGCAGTTCTTC. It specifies CASSLGPSYNEQFF.

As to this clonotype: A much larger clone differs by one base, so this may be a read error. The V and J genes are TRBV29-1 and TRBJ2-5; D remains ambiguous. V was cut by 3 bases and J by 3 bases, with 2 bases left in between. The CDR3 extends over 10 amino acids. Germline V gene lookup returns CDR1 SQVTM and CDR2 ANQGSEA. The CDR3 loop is CSVDKETQYF. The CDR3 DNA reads TGCAGCGTTGACAAAGAGACCCAGTACTTC. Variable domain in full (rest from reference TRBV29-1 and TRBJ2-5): SAVISQKPSRDICQRGTSLTIQCQVDSQVTMMFWYRQQPGQSLTLIATANQGSEATYESGFVIDKFPISRPNLTFSTLTVSNMSPEDSSIYLCSVDKETQYFGPGTRLLVL.

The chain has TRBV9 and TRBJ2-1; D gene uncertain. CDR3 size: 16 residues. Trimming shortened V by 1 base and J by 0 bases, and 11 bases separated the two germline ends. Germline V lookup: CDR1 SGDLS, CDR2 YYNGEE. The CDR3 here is CASSVLGQSSYNEQFF. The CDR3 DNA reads TGTGCCAGCAGCGTACTAGGCCAGTCCTCCTACAATGAGCAGTTCTTC.

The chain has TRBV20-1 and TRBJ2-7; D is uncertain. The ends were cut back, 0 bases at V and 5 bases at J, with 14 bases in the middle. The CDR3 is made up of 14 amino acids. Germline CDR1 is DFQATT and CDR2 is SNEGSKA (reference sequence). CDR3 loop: CSAREMTVTDEQYF. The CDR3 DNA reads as TGCAGTGCTAGAGAGATGACGGTTACCGACGAGCAGTACTTC.

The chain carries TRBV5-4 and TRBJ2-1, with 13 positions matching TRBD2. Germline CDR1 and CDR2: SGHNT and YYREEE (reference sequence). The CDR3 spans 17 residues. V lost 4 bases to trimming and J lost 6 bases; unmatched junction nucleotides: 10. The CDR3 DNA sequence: TGTGCCAGCAGCCTGGGGGGGGGACTAGCGGGGATCAATGAGCAGTTCTTC. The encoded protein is CASSLGGGLAGINEQFF.

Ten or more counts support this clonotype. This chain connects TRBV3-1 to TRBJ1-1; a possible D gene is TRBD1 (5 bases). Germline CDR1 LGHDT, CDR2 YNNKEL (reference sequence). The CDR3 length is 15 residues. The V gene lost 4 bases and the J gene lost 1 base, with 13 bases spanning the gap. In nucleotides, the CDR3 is TGTGCCAGCAGCCCCCGGGGGGGGAAGAACACTGAAGCTTTCTTT. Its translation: CASSPRGGKNTEAFF.

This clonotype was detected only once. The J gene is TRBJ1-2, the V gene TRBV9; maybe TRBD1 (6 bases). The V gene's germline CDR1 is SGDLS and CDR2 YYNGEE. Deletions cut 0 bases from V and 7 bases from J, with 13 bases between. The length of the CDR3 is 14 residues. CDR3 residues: CASSVAGQLGGYTF. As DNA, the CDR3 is TGTGCCAGCAGCGTAGCCGGACAGTTGGGTGGCTACACCTTC.

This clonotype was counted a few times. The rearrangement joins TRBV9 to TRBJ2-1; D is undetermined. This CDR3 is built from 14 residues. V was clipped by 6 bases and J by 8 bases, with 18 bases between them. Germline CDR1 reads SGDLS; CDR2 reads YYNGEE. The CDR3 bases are TGTGCCAGCATGAAAGGAAGTGCAGGCCATGAGCAGTTCTTC. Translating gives CASMKGSAGHEQFF. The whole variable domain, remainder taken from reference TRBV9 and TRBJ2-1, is DSGVTQTPKHLITATGQRVTLRCSPRSGDLSVYWYQQSLDQGLQFLIQYYNGEERAKGNILERFSAQQFPDLHSELNLSSLELGDSALYFCASMKGSAGHEQFFGPGTRLTVL.

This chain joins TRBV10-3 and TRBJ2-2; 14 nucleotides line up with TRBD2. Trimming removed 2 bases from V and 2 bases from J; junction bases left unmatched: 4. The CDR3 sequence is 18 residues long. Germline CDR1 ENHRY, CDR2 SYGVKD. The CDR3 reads CAISEPGLAGVNTGELFF. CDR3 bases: TGTGCCATCAGTGAGCCGGGACTAGCGGGGGTTAACACCGGGGAGCTGTTTTTT.

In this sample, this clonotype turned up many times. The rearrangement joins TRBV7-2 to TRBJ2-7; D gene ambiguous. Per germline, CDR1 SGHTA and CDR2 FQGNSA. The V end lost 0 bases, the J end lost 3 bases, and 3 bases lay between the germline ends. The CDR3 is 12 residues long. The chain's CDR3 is CASSLANYEQYF. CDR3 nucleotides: TGTGCCAGCAGCTTAGCAAACTACGAGCAGTACTTC.

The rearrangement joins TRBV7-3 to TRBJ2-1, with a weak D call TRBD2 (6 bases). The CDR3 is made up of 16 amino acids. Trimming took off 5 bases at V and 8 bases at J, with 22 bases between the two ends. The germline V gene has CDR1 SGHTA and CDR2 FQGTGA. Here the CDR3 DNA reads TGTGCCAGCAGCCTCACGCGGTCTAGCGAAATCGATGAGCAGTTCTTC. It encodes CASSLTRSSEIDEQFF.

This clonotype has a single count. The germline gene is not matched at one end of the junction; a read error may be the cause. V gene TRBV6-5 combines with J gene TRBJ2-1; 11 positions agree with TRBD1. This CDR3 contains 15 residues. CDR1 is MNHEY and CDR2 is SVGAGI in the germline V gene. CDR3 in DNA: TGTGCCAGCAGTTACGGGACAGGGGGGGACAATAAGCAGTTCTTC. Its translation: CASSYGTGGDNKQFF.

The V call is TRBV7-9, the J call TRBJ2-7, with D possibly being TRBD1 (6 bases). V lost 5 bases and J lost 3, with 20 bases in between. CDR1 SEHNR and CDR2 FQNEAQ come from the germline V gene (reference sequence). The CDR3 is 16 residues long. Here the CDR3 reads CASSPRTAPTIYEQYF. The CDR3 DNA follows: TGTGCCAGCAGCCCAAGGACAGCTCCGACTATCTACGAGCAGTACTTC.

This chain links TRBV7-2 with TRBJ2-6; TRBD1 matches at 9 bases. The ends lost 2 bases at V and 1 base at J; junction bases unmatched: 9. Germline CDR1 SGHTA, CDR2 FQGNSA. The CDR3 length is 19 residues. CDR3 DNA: TGTGCCAGCAGCTTATTGTTGGGACAGGGTTATTCTGGGGCCAACGTCCTGACTTTC. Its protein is CASSLLLGQGYSGANVLTF. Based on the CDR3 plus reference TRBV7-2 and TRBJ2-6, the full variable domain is GAGVSQSPSNKVTEKGKDVELRCDPISGHTALYWYRQSLGQGLEFLIYFQGNSAPDKSGLPSDRFSAERTGGSVSTLTIQRTQQEDSAVYLCASSLLLGQGYSGANVLTFGAGSRLTVL.

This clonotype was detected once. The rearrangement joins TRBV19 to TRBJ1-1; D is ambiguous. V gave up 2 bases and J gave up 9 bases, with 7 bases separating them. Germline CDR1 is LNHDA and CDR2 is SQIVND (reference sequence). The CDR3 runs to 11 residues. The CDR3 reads CASSIREKAFF. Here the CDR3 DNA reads TGTGCCAGTAGTATACGGGAAAAAGCTTTCTTT.

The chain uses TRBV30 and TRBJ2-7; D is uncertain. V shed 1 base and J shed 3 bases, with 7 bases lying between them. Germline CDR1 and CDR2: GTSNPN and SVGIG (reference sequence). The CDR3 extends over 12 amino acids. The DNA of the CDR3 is TGTGCCTGGAGTGGGGCAGGCTACGAGCAGTACTTC. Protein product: CAWSGAGYEQYF.

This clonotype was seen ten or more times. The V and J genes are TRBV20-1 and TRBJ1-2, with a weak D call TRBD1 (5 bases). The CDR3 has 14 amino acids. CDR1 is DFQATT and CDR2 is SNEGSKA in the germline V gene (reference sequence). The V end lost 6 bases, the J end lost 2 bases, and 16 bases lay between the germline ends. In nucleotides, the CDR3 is TGCAGTGCCGCGCGGGGCGCATCGAACTATGGCTACACCTTC. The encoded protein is CSAARGASNYGYTF.

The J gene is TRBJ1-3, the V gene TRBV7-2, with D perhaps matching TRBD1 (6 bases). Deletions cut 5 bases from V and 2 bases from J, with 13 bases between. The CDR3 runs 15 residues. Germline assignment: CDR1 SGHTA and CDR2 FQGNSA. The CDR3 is CASSPPGGPGNTIYF. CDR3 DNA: TGTGCCAGCAGCCCTCCCGGGGGCCCTGGAAACACCATATATTTT. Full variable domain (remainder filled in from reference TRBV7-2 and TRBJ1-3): GAGVSQSPSNKVTEKGKDVELRCDPISGHTALYWYRQSLGQGLEFLIYFQGNSAPDKSGLPSDRFSAERTGGSVSTLTIQRTQQEDSAVYLCASSPPGGPGNTIYFGEGSWLTVV.

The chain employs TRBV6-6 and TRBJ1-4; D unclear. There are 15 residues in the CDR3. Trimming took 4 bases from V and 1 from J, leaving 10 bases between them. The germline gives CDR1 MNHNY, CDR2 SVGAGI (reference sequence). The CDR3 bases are TGTGCCAGCAGTTGGTCGACGGGAACTAATGAAAAACTGTTTTTT. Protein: CASSWSTGTNEKLFF.

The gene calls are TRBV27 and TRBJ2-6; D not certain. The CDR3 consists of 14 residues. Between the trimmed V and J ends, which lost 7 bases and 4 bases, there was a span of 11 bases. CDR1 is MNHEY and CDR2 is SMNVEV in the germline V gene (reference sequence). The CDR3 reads CASMAATGANVLTF. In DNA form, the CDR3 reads TGTGCCAGCATGGCTGCTACCGGGGCCAACGTCCTGACTTTC. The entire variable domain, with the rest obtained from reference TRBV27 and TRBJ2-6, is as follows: EAQVTQNPRYLITVTGKKLTVTCSQNMNHEYMSWYRQDPGLGLRQIYYSMNVEVTDKGDVPEGYKVSRKEKRNFPLILESPSPNQTSLYFCASMAATGANVLTFGAGSRLTVL.

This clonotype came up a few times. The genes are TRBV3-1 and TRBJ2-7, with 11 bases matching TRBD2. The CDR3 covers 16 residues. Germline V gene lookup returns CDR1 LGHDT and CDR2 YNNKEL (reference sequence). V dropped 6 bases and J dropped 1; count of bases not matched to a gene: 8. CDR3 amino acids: CASSGTSGGSSYEQYF. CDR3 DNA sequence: TGTGCCAGCAGTGGAACTAGCGGGGGTTCATCCTACGAGCAGTACTTC.

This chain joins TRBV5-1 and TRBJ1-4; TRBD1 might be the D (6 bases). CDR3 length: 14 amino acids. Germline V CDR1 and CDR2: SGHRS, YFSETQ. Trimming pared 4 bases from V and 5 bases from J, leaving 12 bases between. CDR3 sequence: CASSDPTGNEKLFF. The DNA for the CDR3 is TGCGCCAGCAGCGACCCTACAGGGAATGAAAAACTGTTTTTT. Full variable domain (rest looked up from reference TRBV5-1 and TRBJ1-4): KAGVTQTPRYLIKTRGQQVTLSCSPISGHRSVSWYQQTPGQGLQFLFEYFSETQRNKGNFPGRFSGRQFSNSRSEMNVSTLELGDSALYLCASSDPTGNEKLFFGSGTQLSVL.

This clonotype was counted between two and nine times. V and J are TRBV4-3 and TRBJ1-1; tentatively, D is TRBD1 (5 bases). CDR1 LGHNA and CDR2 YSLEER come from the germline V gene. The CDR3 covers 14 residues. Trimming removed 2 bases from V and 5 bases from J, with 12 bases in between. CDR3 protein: CASSQWRGGTEAFF. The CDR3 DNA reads TGCGCCAGCAGCCAATGGAGGGGCGGAACTGAAGCTTTCTTT.

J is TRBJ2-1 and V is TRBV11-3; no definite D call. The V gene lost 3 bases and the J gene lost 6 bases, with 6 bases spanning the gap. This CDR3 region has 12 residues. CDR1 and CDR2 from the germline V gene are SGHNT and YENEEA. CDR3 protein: CASSLRSNEQFF. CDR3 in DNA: TGTGCCAGCAGCTTGAGAAGCAATGAGCAGTTCTTC.